This T cell receptor beta chain was sequenced for a study of regulatory and conventional T cells in RAG deficiency. Clones were read by immunoSEQ multiplex PCR, and TCRdb kept only the in-frame ones, dropping some. The data hold more than 9,500 clones, with approximately 93% observed a single time. Genomic DNA came from blood regulatory T cells gated CD4+ CD25-high CD127-low. V was cut by 1 base and J by 3 bases, with 10 bases left in between. Germline V gene sequence: CDR1 SQVTM, CDR2 ANQGSEA. This CDR3 spans 14 amino acids. A remark on this clone: Its matching antigen is unknown.

Study conclusions and caveats: Patient subsets had shorter CDR3s; Omenn Treg-Tconv overlap exceeded 80%.

The same specimen was also included in a second study, on regulatory T cells. That publication notes: The PCR used 52 TRBV and 13 TRBJ primers. Patient repertoires had restricted TRB V-J pairs and skewed V and J usage, most in Tregs.

The chain is built from TRBV29-1 and TRBJ2-1, with D possibly TRBD2 on 5 matching bases. The source of this sequence is a human donor in good health. Sequences were obtained from CD127- CD25+ CD4+ Tregs sorted from blood. CDR3 DNA sequence: TGCAGCGTTGAAGGCCTAGCCGGCTACAATGAGCAGTTCTTC. This encodes CSVEGLAGYNEQFF.